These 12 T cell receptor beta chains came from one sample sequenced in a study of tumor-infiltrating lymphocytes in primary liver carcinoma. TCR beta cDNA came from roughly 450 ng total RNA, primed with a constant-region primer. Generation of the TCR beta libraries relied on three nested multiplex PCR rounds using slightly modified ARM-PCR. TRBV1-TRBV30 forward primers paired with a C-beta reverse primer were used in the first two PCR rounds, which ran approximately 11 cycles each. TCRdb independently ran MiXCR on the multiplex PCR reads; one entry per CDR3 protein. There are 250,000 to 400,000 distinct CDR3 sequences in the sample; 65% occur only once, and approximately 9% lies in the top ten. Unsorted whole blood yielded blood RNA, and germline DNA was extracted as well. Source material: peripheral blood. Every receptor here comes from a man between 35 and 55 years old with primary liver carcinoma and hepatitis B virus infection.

The CDR3 region has the DNA TGTGCCTGGGGACAGGGGGCCAAAAACATTCAGTACTTC. Amino acids: CAWGQGAKNIQYF. V and J are TRBV30 and TRBJ2-4, with TRBD1 matching 9 bases. CDR3 size: 13 residues. V lost 5 bases and J lost 1; bases outside the gene matches: 0. The germline CDR1 and CDR2 sequences are GTSNPN and SVGIG (reference sequence).

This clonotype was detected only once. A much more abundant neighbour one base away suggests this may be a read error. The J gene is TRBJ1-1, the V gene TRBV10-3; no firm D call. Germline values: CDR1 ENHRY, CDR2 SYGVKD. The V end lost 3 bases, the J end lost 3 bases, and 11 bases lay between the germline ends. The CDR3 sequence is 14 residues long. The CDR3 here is CAISDIIRDTEAFF. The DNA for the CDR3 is TGTGCCATCAGTGATATAATACGGGACACTGAAGCTTTCTTT.

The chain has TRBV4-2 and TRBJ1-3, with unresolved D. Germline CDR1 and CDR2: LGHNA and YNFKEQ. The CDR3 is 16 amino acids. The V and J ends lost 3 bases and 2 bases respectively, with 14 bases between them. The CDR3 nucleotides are TGTGCCAGCAGCCATGAGAGGTCAGTAGCTGGAAACACCATATATTTT. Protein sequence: CASSHERSVAGNTIYF.

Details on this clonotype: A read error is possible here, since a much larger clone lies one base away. The CDR3: CASSLGPGRQGTEAFF. CDR3 nucleotide sequence: TGTGCCAGCAGTTTAGGGCCAGGGAGACAGGGCACTGAAGCTTTCTTT. V gene TRBV12-3 or TRBV12-4 combines with J gene TRBJ1-1, with 7 nucleotides matching TRBD1. The CDR3 has 16 residues. Germline trimming cut 1 base from V and 4 bases from J; bases unmatched to any gene: 9.

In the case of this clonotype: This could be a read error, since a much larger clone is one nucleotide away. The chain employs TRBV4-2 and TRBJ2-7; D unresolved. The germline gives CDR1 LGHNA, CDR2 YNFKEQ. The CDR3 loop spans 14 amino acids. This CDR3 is CVSSLDPPSPEQYF. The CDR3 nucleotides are TGTGTCAGCAGCCTGGACCCCCCTTCTCCCGAGCAGTACTTC.

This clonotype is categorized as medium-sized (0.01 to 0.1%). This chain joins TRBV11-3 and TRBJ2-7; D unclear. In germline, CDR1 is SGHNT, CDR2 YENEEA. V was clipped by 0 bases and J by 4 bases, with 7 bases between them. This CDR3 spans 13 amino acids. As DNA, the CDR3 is TGTGCCAGCAGCTTAGATGGGAATTACGAGCAGTACTTC. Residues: CASSLDGNYEQYF.

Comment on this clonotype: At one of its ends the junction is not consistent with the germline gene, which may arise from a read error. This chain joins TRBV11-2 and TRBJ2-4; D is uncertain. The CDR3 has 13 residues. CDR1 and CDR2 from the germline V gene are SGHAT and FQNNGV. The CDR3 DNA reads TGTGCCATCAGCCAACATGGTAGGAGCATTCAGTACTTC. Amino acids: CAISQHGRSIQYF.

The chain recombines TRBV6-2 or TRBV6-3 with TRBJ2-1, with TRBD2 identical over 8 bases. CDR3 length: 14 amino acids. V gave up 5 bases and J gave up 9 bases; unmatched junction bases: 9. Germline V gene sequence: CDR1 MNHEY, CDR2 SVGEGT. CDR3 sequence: CASSQSGSTAEQFF. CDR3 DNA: TGTGCCAGCAGTCAGAGCGGGAGTACGGCTGAGCAGTTCTTC.

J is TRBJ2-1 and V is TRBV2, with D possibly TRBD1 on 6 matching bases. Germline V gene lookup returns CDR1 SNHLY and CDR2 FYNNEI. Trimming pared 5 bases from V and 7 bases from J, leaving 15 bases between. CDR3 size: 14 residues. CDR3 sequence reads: CASSFDGRGNEQFF. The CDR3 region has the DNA TGTGCCAGCAGTTTCGATGGCAGGGGTAATGAGCAGTTCTTC.

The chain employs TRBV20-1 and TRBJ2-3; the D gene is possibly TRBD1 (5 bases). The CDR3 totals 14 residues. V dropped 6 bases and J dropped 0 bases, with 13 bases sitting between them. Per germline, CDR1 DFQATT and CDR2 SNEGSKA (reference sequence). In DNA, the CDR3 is TGCAGTGCCTCGCAGGGTTCTAGCACAGATACGCAGTATTTT. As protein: CSASQGSSTDTQYF.

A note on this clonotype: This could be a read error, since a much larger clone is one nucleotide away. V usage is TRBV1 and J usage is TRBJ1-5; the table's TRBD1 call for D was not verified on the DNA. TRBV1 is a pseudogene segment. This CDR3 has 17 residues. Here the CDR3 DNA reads TGCACCAGCAGCGTGGAGAACAGGGGATATAACAATCAGCCCCAGCATTTT. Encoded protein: CTSSVENRGYNNQPQHF.

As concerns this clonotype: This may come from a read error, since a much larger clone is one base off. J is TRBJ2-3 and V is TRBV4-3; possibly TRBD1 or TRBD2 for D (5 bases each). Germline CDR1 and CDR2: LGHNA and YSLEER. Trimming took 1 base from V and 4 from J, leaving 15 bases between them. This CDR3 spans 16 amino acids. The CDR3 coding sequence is TGCGCCAGCAGCCAAGTTCTGCCTACGGGACCAGATACGCAGTATTTT. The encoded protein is CASSQVLPTGPDTQYF.